These T cell receptor beta chains were read from a single sample in a study of cytomegalovirus exposure and HLA in healthy donors. Profiling relied on immunoSEQ multiplex PCR, and the TCRdb table lists in-frame clones only, not all of them. The table shows a few hundred thousand clones, with roughly 89% occurring only once. The sample consisted of PBMCs. The receptors derive from a woman younger than 35 in good health and CMV-seronegative. CDR3s include the opening cysteine and the closing phenylalanine or tryptophan. The D gene is left open where the match is weak. Size is stated for part of the rows, as once, few or many counts, or as a class when the clone is expanded.

V gene: TRBV5-5
D gene: TRBD1
clone size: .
J gene: TRBJ1-2
CDR3 protein: CASSPGTANYGYTF

V gene: TRBV19
D gene: TRBD1
clone size: .
J gene: TRBJ1-5
CDR3 protein: CASSTLDRGPNQPQHF

V gene: TRBV18
D gene: TRBD2
clone size: few
J gene: TRBJ2-1
CDR3 protein: CASSPVAGYSYNEQFF

V gene: TRBV19
D gene: TRBD1
clone size: .
J gene: TRBJ2-3
CDR3 protein: CASSMDRSSTDTQYF

V gene: TRBV7-2
D gene: TRBD1
clone size: .
J gene: TRBJ2-1
CDR3 protein: CASSRGQGYNEQFF

V gene: TRBV27
D gene: .
clone size: few
J gene: TRBJ2-7
CDR3 protein: CASSWPSLYEQYF

V gene: TRBV4-3
D gene: .
clone size: .
J gene: TRBJ1-1
CDR3 protein: CASSHTGWTEAFF

V gene: TRBV4-1
D gene: TRBD2
clone size: .
J gene: TRBJ2-7
CDR3 protein: CASSQDSPHLLADEQYF

V gene: TRBV7-9
D gene: .
clone size: .
J gene: TRBJ1-1
CDR3 protein: CASSQGAGEAFF

V gene: TRBV7-2
D gene: TRBD2
clone size: .
J gene: TRBJ2-1
CDR3 protein: CASSPGRGQFF

V gene: TRBV27
D gene: .
clone size: .
J gene: TRBJ1-4
CDR3 protein: CASSLSRAGVTNEKLFF

V gene: TRBV9
D gene: TRBD2
clone size: .
J gene: TRBJ2-7
CDR3 protein: CASSVQAGGRSSYEQYF

V gene: TRBV6-5
D gene: .
clone size: .
J gene: TRBJ1-2
CDR3 protein: CASSPQQGTKNGYTF

V gene: TRBV5-1
D gene: .
clone size: .
J gene: TRBJ1-5
CDR3 protein: CASSRSGGNQPQHF

V gene: TRBV29-1
D gene: .
clone size: .
J gene: TRBJ2-7
CDR3 protein: CSVVGNYEQYF

V gene: TRBV4-3
D gene: TRBD2
clone size: .
J gene: TRBJ2-1
CDR3 protein: CASSQDLAGGILNEQFF

V gene: TRBV19
D gene: TRBD1
clone size: few
J gene: TRBJ2-7
CDR3 protein: CASSRGQTTYEQYF

V gene: TRBV9
D gene: TRBD1
clone size: .
J gene: TRBJ2-5
CDR3 protein: CASSDRTGGKETQYF

V gene: TRBV2
D gene: TRBD2
clone size: many
J gene: TRBJ2-7
CDR3 protein: CASSEAGGRPHF

V gene: TRBV5-5
D gene: TRBD1
clone size: .
J gene: TRBJ1-5
CDR3 protein: CASNLQGEGQPQHF

V gene: TRBV4-2
D gene: TRBD1
clone size: .
J gene: TRBJ2-1
CDR3 protein: CASSQGDRSSYNEQFF

V gene: TRBV28
D gene: .
clone size: many
J gene: TRBJ2-7
CDR3 protein: CASSLLAEQYF

V gene: TRBV6-6
D gene: .
clone size: .
J gene: TRBJ2-7
CDR3 protein: CASSYGLGTNNYEQYF

V gene: TRBV6-6
D gene: .
clone size: .
J gene: TRBJ1-2
CDR3 protein: CASSYVGDEGGYTF

V gene: TRBV28
D gene: .
clone size: .
J gene: TRBJ1-2
CDR3 protein: CASSLNYGYTF

V gene: TRBV23-1
D gene: .
clone size: .
J gene: TRBJ2-2
CDR3 protein: CATVPRQANTGELFF

V gene: TRBV18
D gene: .
clone size: .
J gene: TRBJ1-1
CDR3 protein: CASSPRSAGLNTEAFF

V gene: TRBV11-2
D gene: TRBD2
clone size: .
J gene: TRBJ2-5
CDR3 protein: CASRRRLAGDETQYF

V gene: TRBV7-9
D gene: .
clone size: .
J gene: TRBJ2-6
CDR3 protein: CASSLISSGANVLTF

V gene: TRBV5-5
D gene: TRBD1
clone size: once
J gene: TRBJ2-7
CDR3 protein: CASSLGQGFYEQYF

V gene: TRBV5-4
D gene: .
clone size: .
J gene: TRBJ2-3
CDR3 protein: CASSRATGSTDTQYF

V gene: TRBV7-2
D gene: .
clone size: .
J gene: TRBJ2-7
CDR3 protein: CASSLASSYEQYF

V gene: TRBV4-3
D gene: .
clone size: .
J gene: TRBJ1-4
CDR3 protein: CASSQDIQTEKLFF

V gene: TRBV14
D gene: .
clone size: .
J gene: TRBJ2-5
CDR3 protein: CASSQGAGPGNQETQYF

V gene: TRBV4-3
D gene: .
clone size: .
J gene: TRBJ1-5
CDR3 protein: CASSRNRDQPQHF

V gene: TRBV7-3
D gene: .
clone size: .
J gene: TRBJ2-2
CDR3 protein: CASSRNTGELFF

V gene: TRBV27
D gene: .
clone size: .
J gene: TRBJ2-1
CDR3 protein: CASSPQGGVWNNEQFF